This TCR beta chain stems from a study of response to subunit inactivated influenza vaccine. This clonotype came up a few times. Antigen: not known. Trimming cost V 4 bases and J 2 bases; bases outside gene matches: 8. The germline V gene encodes CDR1 SGHTA and CDR2 FQGNSA. CDR3 length: 16 amino acids. Findings and limits, study-wide: T cells newly recruited by each seasonal influenza vaccination are few, the authors suggested.

Each CDR3 protein gets one entry after TCRdb re-called the RT-PCR reads with MiXCR. The data hold under 850,000 distinct CDR3 sequences, with less than 20% observed a single time. This TCR was sampled from a man aged 50 to 60 who received an inactivated influenza vaccine. The genes are TRBV7-2 and TRBJ1-5; 7 nucleotides agree with TRBD1. This material consisted of PBMCs from blood, taken around 5 days after vaccination. This CDR3 reads CASSSRLGQGNQPQHF. The CDR3 DNA is TGTGCCAGCAGCTCAAGACTTGGACAGGGCAATCAGCCCCAGCATTTT.